This is a list of T cell receptor beta chains from one sample in a study of pediatric ulcerative colitis. Data came from immunoSEQ multiplex PCR; TCRdb stores just in-frame clones and leaves some out. The profile shows fewer than 45,000 clones, around four fifths of them singletons. The specimen sequenced was blood. The origin of the receptors is a girl aged 5 to 17 with moderate ulcerative colitis. CDR3s include the opening cysteine and the closing phenylalanine or tryptophan. D genes are given only for firm matches. Clone size is shown for a subset of rows, as once, few, many or a class of expanded clone.

CDR3aa	CDR3nt	v_gene	d_gene	j_gene	abundance
CASSSLAGGGNEQFF	TGTGCCAGCAGCTCCCTAGCGGGAGGGGGCAATGAGCAGTTCTTC	TRBV11-2	TRBD2	TRBJ2-1	few
CASSRRGSGNTGELFF	TGCGCCAGCAGCCGACGGGGATCGGGGAACACCGGGGAGCTGTTTTTT	TRBV5-1	-	TRBJ2-2	-
CASSYSWDRDSFEAFF	TGTGCCAGCAGTTACTCTTGGGACAGGGACTCCTTCGAAGCTTTCTTT	TRBV6-5	TRBD1	TRBJ1-1	-
CASSSELFEAFF	TGTGCCAGCAGTTCGGAACTTTTTGAAGCTTTCTTT	TRBV6-5	-	TRBJ1-1	-
CASNAGGGVAQYF	TGTGCCAGCAACGCGGGGGGCGGGGTTGCGCAGTATTTT	TRBV2	TRBD2	TRBJ2-3	-
CASSVGWQNTEAFF	TGTGCCAGCAGCGTAGGGTGGCAAAACACTGAAGCTTTCTTT	TRBV9	-	TRBJ1-1	-
CASSYENEKLFF	TGTGCCAGCAGTTACGAGAATGAAAAACTGTTTTTT	TRBV6-6	-	TRBJ1-4	-
CASSYYSNEKLFF	TGTGCCAGCAGTTACTATTCGAATGAAAAACTGTTTTTT	TRBV6-5	-	TRBJ1-4	-
CASSESGVPGNTIYF	TGTGCCAGCTCCGAATCGGGCGTCCCTGGAAACACCATATATTTT	TRBV27	-	TRBJ1-3	once
CASSPQGRDTEAFF	TGTGCCAGCTCACCACAGGGTCGGGACACTGAAGCTTTCTTT	TRBV18	-	TRBJ1-1	-
CASSWDSETQYF	TGCGCCAGCAGCTGGGACAGCGAGACCCAGTACTTC	TRBV5-1	TRBD1	TRBJ2-5	-
CASSESSLGQSLYGYTF	TGCGCCAGCAGTGAGTCGAGTCTCGGACAGAGCCTATATGGCTACACCTTC	TRBV10-1	-	TRBJ1-2	-
CASSGQVVGQPQHF	TGTGCCAGCAGCGGACAGGTGGTTGGACAGCCCCAGCATTTT	TRBV7-2	TRBD1	TRBJ1-5	-
CASSQLMTRGDTQYF	TGTGCCAGCAGCCAACTTATGACCCGCGGGGATACGCAGTATTTT	TRBV7-9	-	TRBJ2-3	-
CASSYSGRLNYGYTF	TGTGCCAGCAGTTACTCAGGCAGGCTGAACTATGGCTACACCTTC	TRBV6-5	-	TRBJ1-2	-
CASSHSEGQGAVEQYF	TGTGCCAGCAGCCACTCTGAGGGACAGGGGGCAGTCGAGCAGTACTTC	TRBV4-2	TRBD1	TRBJ2-7	-
CASSIRLFDGNQPQHF	TGTGCCAGTAGTATTCGTCTTTTCGATGGCAATCAGCCCCAGCATTTT	TRBV19	-	TRBJ1-5	-
CAWSEKASRPYEQYF	TGTGCCTGGAGTGAGAAGGCCTCGAGGCCCTACGAGCAGTACTTC	TRBV30	-	TRBJ2-7	once
CASSIGEGPNTEAFF	TGTGCCAGTAGTATTGGAGAGGGGCCGAACACTGAAGCTTTCTTT	TRBV19	-	TRBJ1-1	-
CASSLGLLARIPKYQETQYF	TGTGCCAGCAGCTTAGGTCTGTTAGCGAGAATACCCAAATACCAAGAGACCCAGTACTTC	TRBV7-8	-	TRBJ2-5	-
CASSQDRQGGYEQYF	TGCGCCAGCAGCCAAGATCGACAGGGTGGCTACGAGCAGTACTTC	TRBV4-3	TRBD1	TRBJ2-7	-
CASSERTGVSARNTEAFF	TGTGCCAGCAGTGAGAGGACAGGGGTTTCGGCACGGAACACTGAAGCTTTCTTT	TRBV6-1	TRBD1	TRBJ1-1	-
CASSLSSTGVDEQYF	TGTGCCAGCAGCTTATCGTCAACAGGGGTCGACGAGCAGTACTTC	TRBV7-8	TRBD1	TRBJ2-7	-
CASSIRTSGRAWVTTNEQFF	TGCGCCAGCAGCATCCGGACTAGCGGGAGGGCTTGGGTGACAACAAATGAGCAGTTCTTC	TRBV5-1	TRBD2	TRBJ2-1	-
CASRDGPNYGYTF	TGTGCCAGTCGGGACGGCCCGAACTATGGCTACACCTTC	TRBV19	-	TRBJ1-2	many
CASSELASDTGYEQYF	TGTGCCAGCAGTGAATTGGCTAGCGATACGGGCTACGAGCAGTACTTC	TRBV25-1	-	TRBJ2-7	-
CASSQPGTSGSYQYF	TGCGCCAGCAGCCAGCCCGGGACTAGCGGGAGCTACCAGTACTTC	TRBV4-1	TRBD2	TRBJ2-7	-
CASKGQGFKTGELFF	TGTGCCAGCAAGGGACAGGGGTTTAAGACCGGGGAGCTGTTTTTT	TRBV28	TRBD1	TRBJ2-2	few
CASSIRGTYSNQPQHF	TGTGCCAGTAGTATCAGGGGGACATATAGCAATCAGCCCCAGCATTTT	TRBV19	TRBD1	TRBJ1-5	few
CASSLSGGEGYGYTF	TGTGCCAGCAGCTTATCTGGGGGCGAAGGGTATGGCTACACCTTC	TRBV7-3	-	TRBJ1-2	once
CASRQQGDYGYTF	TGTGCCAGCAGACAACAGGGAGACTATGGCTACACCTTC	TRBV6-5	-	TRBJ1-2	few
CASSQSPRGYTF	TGTGCCAGCAGCCAGAGTCCTCGGGGCTACACCTTC	TRBV16	-	TRBJ1-2	-
CASSLGQGRDTQYF	TGTGCCAGCAGTTTAGGACAGGGGAGAGATACGCAGTATTTT	TRBV6-5	TRBD1	TRBJ2-3	-
CASSTGSDTQYF	TGTGCCAGTAGTACAGGTTCAGATACGCAGTATTTT	TRBV19	-	TRBJ2-3	-
CASGAGSGQPQHF	TGTGCTAGTGGGGCAGGGTCAGGGCAGCCCCAGCATTTT	TRBV12-5	-	TRBJ1-5	-
CAISEYGGSNYEQYF	TGTGCCATCAGTGAGTATGGGGGGTCAAACTACGAGCAGTACTTC	TRBV10-3	-	TRBJ2-7	-
CASSFIVTGTSGFEQFF	TGTGCCAGCAGCTTCATTGTCACCGGGACTAGCGGCTTTGAGCAGTTCTTC	TRBV5-7	TRBD2	TRBJ2-1	-
CASSRLASGTSYNEQFF	TGTGCCAGTAGCCGACTCGCTAGCGGGACGTCCTACAATGAGCAGTTCTTC	TRBV19	TRBD2	TRBJ2-1	-
CASTPRGAVNTEAFF	TGTGCCAGCACCCCAAGGGGGGCCGTGAACACTGAAGCTTTCTTT	TRBV6-6	-	TRBJ1-1	-
CASSFQPGLGPQPQHF	TGTGCCAGCAGCTTTCAACCGGGACTCGGACCCCAGCCCCAGCATTTT	TRBV7-2	-	TRBJ1-5	medium-sized
CASSQDSGRGSEKLFF	TGTGCCAGCAGCCAAGATTCGGGGAGGGGCTCTGAAAAACTGTTTTTT	TRBV4-2	-	TRBJ1-4	-
CAWRTGTGVYEQYF	TGTGCCTGGAGAACCGGGACAGGGGTCTACGAGCAGTACTTC	TRBV30	TRBD1	TRBJ2-7	-